This is a list of T cell receptor beta chains from one sample in a study of control samples from healthy donors and cancer patients. Using immunoSEQ multiplex PCR, the repertoire was profiled, and TCRdb retains in-frame clones only, with some absent. The sample contains about 12,000 clones, around 94% of which appear only once. The sample consisted of PBMCs. These receptors all come from a man between 65 and 85 years old with head and neck cancer. CDR3s include the opening cysteine and the closing phenylalanine or tryptophan. D genes are given only for firm matches. A clone size is listed for some rows: how often the clone was seen (once, few, many), or a class if it is expanded.

abundance	v_gene	d_gene	j_gene	CDR3nt	CDR3aa
.	TRBV28	.	TRBJ2-3	TGTGCCAGCAGAACGGGGGGCGGACCAGATACGCAGTATTTT	CASRTGGGPDTQYF
medium-sized	TRBV25-1	TRBD1	TRBJ1-6	TGTGCCAGCAGCGCCACCGGGACAGGGAATTCACCCCTCCACTTT	CASSATGTGNSPLHF
.	TRBV6-6	.	TRBJ1-4	TGTGCCAGCAGTTCCAGGGTAGTGGGGAATGAAAAACTGTTTTTT	CASSSRVVGNEKLFF
.	TRBV25-1	.	TRBJ2-3	TGTGCCAGCAGTGAGGGAGCCCGCGGGGCAGATACGCAGTATTTT	CASSEGARGADTQYF
.	TRBV3-1/TRBV3-2	.	TRBJ2-2	TGTGCCAGCAGCCATGGGCGGCGGGAGCTGTTTTTT	CASSHGRRELFF
.	TRBV6-1	.	TRBJ1-2	TGTGCCAGCAGTGAAAGCGGGGGCTATGGCTACACCTTC	CASSESGGYGYTF
.	TRBV5-1	.	TRBJ2-3	TGCGCCAGCTCTCCCGGGTATACGCAGTATTTT	CASSPGYTQYF
.	TRBV6-4	TRBD1	TRBJ1-6	TGTGCCAGCAGGCCGGGACAGGGAAATTCACCCCTCCACTTT	CASRPGQGNSPLHF
.	TRBV18	TRBD2	TRBJ2-7	TGTGCCAGCTCAACATCCGCTAGCGGACCTACGCAGTACTTC	CASSTSASGPTQYF
.	TRBV6-5	.	TRBJ2-7	TGTGCCAGCAGTCCCGAGACGGGTTTCTCCTACGAGCAGTACTTC	CASSPETGFSYEQYF
.	TRBV11-1	TRBD2	TRBJ2-1	TGTGCCAGCCGACTAGCGGGGAGCTCCTACAATGAGCAGTTCTTC	CASRLAGSSYNEQFF
.	TRBV6-4	.	TRBJ2-1	TGTGCCAGCAGACCCGCTTCTTGGGGGTACAATGAGCAGTTCTTC	CASRPASWGYNEQFF
.	TRBV15	.	TRBJ2-3	TGTGCCACCAGCAGAGATGGGGGACCGAGCACAGATACGCAGTATTTT	CATSRDGGPSTDTQYF
once	TRBV28	TRBD2	TRBJ2-7	TGTGCCAGCAGTTTGGGCAACTGGGGAGGGTCGAACTTC	CASSLGNWGGSNF
once	TRBV5-1	TRBD1	TRBJ1-5	TGCGCCAGCAGCTTGGAGGGACAGGAGAATCAGCCCCAGCATTTT	CASSLEGQENQPQHF
once	TRBV6-5	.	TRBJ2-1	TGTGCCAGCAGTACATCCGGGACATACAATGAGCAGTTCTTC	CASSTSGTYNEQFF
.	TRBV6-1	TRBD1	TRBJ1-3	TGTGCCAGCAGTGAACCGGGACAGGGTCTAACCATATATTTT	CASSEPGQGLTIYF